The 32 T cell receptor beta chains given below trace back to one sample, sequenced in a study of T cell responses to AZD1222 COVID-19 vaccine. Sequencing was performed with immunoSEQ multiplex PCR; in TCRdb, only in-frame clones are kept and a portion is missing. The sample records approximately 88,000 clones, 60% to 80% being singletons. Sequencing used peripheral blood, obtained on day 0 of AZD1222 vaccination. All receptors derive from an adult in good health.

On this clone itself: Its ends do not fully match the called genes, so a read error is possible. The chain couples TRBV7-9 to TRBJ2-1; 8 bases agree with TRBD2. The CDR3 has 14 residues. Germline V gene data show CDR1 as SEHNR and CDR2 as FQNEAQ (reference sequence). CDR3 nucleotides: TGTGCCAGCAGCGTAGCGGGACCCAGAGGTGAGCAGTTCTTC. Its protein is CASSVAGPRGEQFF.

The rearrangement uses TRBV21-1 and TRBJ2-7; TRBD1 was called by the table and not checked on the DNA. TRBV21-1 is flagged as a pseudogene. The CDR3 totals 15 residues. CDR3 nucleotides: TGTGCCAGCAGCCATAAACAGGGCTTAGCCTACGAGCAGTACTTC. As protein: CASSHKQGLAYEQYF.

In its sample, this clone was seen once. This chain uses TRBV7-2 with TRBJ1-5; D might be TRBD1 (6 bases). In germline, CDR1 is SGHTA, CDR2 FQGNSA. V lost 5 bases, J lost 7 bases, and 18 bases lay in between. CDR3 length: 15 residues. Here the CDR3 DNA reads TGTGCCAGCAGCCGCCACAGGGACGGGCGACAGCCCCAGCATTTT. This sequence encodes CASSRHRDGRQPQHF.

The chain joins TRBV5-1 to TRBJ1-4; 7 bases match TRBD1. This CDR3 is 13 amino acids long. Germline V gene lookup returns CDR1 SGHRS and CDR2 YFSETQ. V gave up 4 bases and J gave up 8 bases; unmatched junction bases: 5. Written as DNA, the CDR3 is TGCGCCAGCAGCCCCAGGGGGGCGGAAAAACTGTTTTTT. Residues: CASSPRGAEKLFF.

The V gene is TRBV12-3 or TRBV12-4, the J gene TRBJ1-2; D perhaps matches TRBD1 (5 bases). The CDR3 loop spans 13 amino acids. V lost 6 bases and J 8 bases, leaving 16 bases between the germline ends. The CDR3 loop reads CASRPGTIGGYTF. CDR3 nucleotides: TGTGCCAGCAGGCCTGGGACTATTGGCGGCTACACCTTC.

The V call is TRBV7-2, the J call TRBJ2-1, with 10 bases that match TRBD1. This CDR3 has 14 residues. Per germline, CDR1 SGHTA and CDR2 FQGNSA. J gave up 4 bases and V 5 bases, and 2 bases lay outside the gene matches. CDR3 DNA sequence: TGTGCCAGCAGCGCGGACAGGGGGTACAATGAGCAGTTCTTC. It translates to CASSADRGYNEQFF.

The V call is TRBV5-1, the J call TRBJ2-5; 11 nucleotides line up with TRBD1. CDR1 is SGHRS, CDR2 YFSETQ, per germline. V shed 3 bases, J shed 4 bases, and the junction held 8 bases outside the gene matches. There are 16 residues in the CDR3. The CDR3 region is CASSWSGQGERETQYF. In nucleotides, the CDR3 is TGCGCCAGCAGCTGGTCGGGACAGGGGGAGCGAGAGACCCAGTACTTC.

This rearrangement joins TRBV29-1 to TRBJ1-4; 7 nucleotides agree with TRBD1. The ends lost 4 bases at V and 7 bases at J; junction bases unmatched: 12. This CDR3 comprises 15 residues. The germline CDR1 and CDR2 sequences are SQVTM and ANQGSEA. In DNA, the CDR3 is TGCAGCGTTGGAGAAAGGGGGCAGGTTGGTGAAAAACTGTTTTTT. Translation gives CSVGERGQVGEKLFF.

The chain combines TRBV27 with TRBJ2-3; D is uncertain. This CDR3 has 15 residues. Trimming removed 2 bases from V and 1 base from J, with 10 bases in between. Germline values: CDR1 MNHEY, CDR2 SMNVEV (reference sequence). As DNA, the CDR3 is TGTGCCAGCAGTTTAAGGCCGGGCGGCACAGATACGCAGTATTTT. Protein: CASSLRPGGTDTQYF.

V and J are TRBV6-5 and TRBJ1-2, with D possibly TRBD1 on 6 matching bases. Trimming shortened V by 9 bases and J by 7 bases, and 21 bases separated the two germline ends. Looked up from germline, CDR1 is MNHEY and CDR2 is SVGAGI. There are 14 residues in the CDR3. Here the CDR3 DNA reads TGTGCCAGGAGGGGGGAAGGGGCTTTGGGTGGCTACACCTTC. Translated: CARRGEGALGGYTF.

With regard to this clone: Other DNA sequences of this sample code for an identical CDR3. The gene calls are TRBV3-1 (or the pseudogene TRBV3-2) and TRBJ2-7, with TRBD1 identical over 9 bases. Germline lookup yields CDR1 LGHDT and CDR2 YNNKEL (reference sequence). The CDR3 sequence is 15 residues long. With 1 base clipped from V and 3 bases from J, the junction kept 4 bases outside the gene matches. The CDR3 bases are TGTGCCAGCAGCCAAGGTTGGGACAGGGTCTACGAGCAGTACTTC. It encodes CASSQGWDRVYEQYF.

The rearrangement links TRBV19 to TRBJ1-5; tentatively, D is TRBD1 (5 bases). V was cut by 10 bases and J by 3 bases, with 13 bases left in between. CDR1 is LNHDA and CDR2 is SQIVND in the germline V gene (reference sequence). The CDR3 length is 13 residues. The CDR3 nucleotides are TGTGCCACGGCGGCACAGGCCAATCAGCCCCAGCATTTT. Its protein is CATAAQANQPQHF.

V is TRBV15 and J is TRBJ2-1, with 7 bases that match TRBD2. The germline V gene has CDR1 LNHNV and CDR2 YYDKDF (reference sequence). V shed 0 bases and J 9 bases; nucleotides not matched to a gene: 14. CDR3 size: 17 residues. This CDR3 reads CATSRDLGGRRSSEQFF. CDR3 nucleotides: TGTGCCACCAGCAGAGATCTCGGCGGGAGAAGGTCGAGTGAGCAGTTCTTC. Drawing the rest from reference TRBV15 and TRBJ2-1, the complete variable domain is DAMVIQNPRYQVTQFGKPVTLSCSQTLNHNVMYWYQQKSSQAPKLLFHYYDKDFNNEADTPDNFQSRRPNTSFCFLDIRSPGLGDTAMYLCATSRDLGGRRSSEQFFGPGTRLTVL.

The chain combines TRBV19 with TRBJ2-5; TRBD2 matches at 8 bases. This CDR3 is built from 15 residues. From germline, CDR1 is LNHDA and CDR2 SQIVND (reference sequence). After removal of 6 bases from V and 5 bases from J, the junction contained 11 bases not matched to a gene. CDR3 sequence reads: CASSPNSGIWETQYF. CDR3 nucleotide sequence: TGTGCCAGTAGCCCGAATAGCGGGATTTGGGAGACCCAGTACTTC.

The rearrangement joins TRBV7-9 to TRBJ2-6; no reliable D call. The CDR3 is 15 amino acids. Germline CDR1 SEHNR, CDR2 FQNEAQ (reference sequence). V was shortened by 3 bases and J by 0 bases, with 6 bases between the two germline ends. Here the CDR3 reads CASSFLSSGANVLTF. Here the CDR3 DNA reads TGTGCCAGCAGCTTCCTAAGCTCTGGGGCCAACGTCCTGACTTTC.

In this sample, this clone turned up a few times. The chain carries TRBV10-1 and TRBJ2-3, with 7 nucleotides matching TRBD2. The CDR3 extends over 16 amino acids. Germline assignment: CDR1 WNHNN and CDR2 SYGVQD (reference sequence). Trimming cost V 6 bases and J 6 bases; bases outside gene matches: 15. The CDR3: CASSPGLGLQGDTQYF. Written as DNA, the CDR3 is TGCGCCAGCAGCCCAGGACTAGGGCTACAAGGGGATACGCAGTATTTT.

The chain joins TRBV11-2 to TRBJ1-1; no reliable D call. CDR3 length: 13 amino acids. The V gene's germline CDR1 is SGHAT and CDR2 FQNNGV. Trimming left V 5 bases short and J 1 base short, with 8 bases between. The CDR3 sequence: CASSVTENTEAFF. CDR3 in DNA: TGTGCCAGCAGCGTAACAGAGAACACTGAAGCTTTCTTT. Full variable domain (missing parts from reference TRBV11-2 and TRBJ1-1): EAGVAQSPRYKIIEKRQSVAFWCNPISGHATLYWYQQILGQGPKLLIQFQNNGVVDDSQLPKDRFSAERLKGVDSTLKIQPAKLEDSAVYLCASSVTENTEAFFGQGTRLTVV.

On this clone itself: Other nucleotide sequences in the sample specify the same CDR3. This rearrangement joins TRBV18 to TRBJ2-5; the D is unclear. CDR3 length: 12 residues. Trimming removed 3 bases at V and 7 bases at J, with 9 bases between. Per germline, CDR1 KGHSH and CDR2 LQKENI. CDR3 sequence reads: CASSPPERTQYF. The CDR3 region has the DNA TGTGCCAGCTCACCCCCGGAAAGGACCCAGTACTTC.

This clone was seen only a few times. The chain is built from TRBV5-6 and TRBJ1-2; 8 nucleotides match TRBD1. Germline V CDR1 and CDR2: SGHDT, YYEEEE. The CDR3 runs to 13 residues. Trimming at V came to 4 bases and at J to 8 bases, leaving 7 bases not matched to a gene. CDR3 nucleotides: TGTGCCAGCAGCCCAGCAGGGGGCGCCGGCTACACCTTC. This sequence encodes CASSPAGGAGYTF.

This clone showed up just a few times. The chain joins TRBV5-1 to TRBJ1-6; 10 bases line up with TRBD1. Trimming cost V 4 bases and J 9 bases; bases outside gene matches: 7. The CDR3 spans 15 residues. Germline V lookup: CDR1 SGHRS, CDR2 YFSETQ. This chain's CDR3 is CASSLMTGGSSPLHF. CDR3 in DNA: TGCGCCAGCAGCCTGATGACAGGGGGCTCTTCACCCCTCCACTTT.

The chain is built from TRBV7-9 and TRBJ1-3; no clear D gene. The CDR3 has 15 residues. Trimming left V 1 base short and J 5 bases short, with 12 bases between. Per the germline V gene, CDR1 is SEHNR and CDR2 is FQNEAQ (reference sequence). DNA of the CDR3: TGTGCCAGCAGCTTAGATATTAGTTGGAGAAACACCATATATTTT. The encoded protein is CASSLDISWRNTIYF.

The rearrangement joins TRBV2 to TRBJ1-2; TRBD1 aligns across 8 bases. V was pared by 4 bases and J by 8 bases, with 6 bases of the junction left unmatched. Germline-derived CDR1 and CDR2 are SNHLY and FYNNEI. This CDR3 is 13 amino acids long. This CDR3 is CASSGQGHSGYTF. DNA for the CDR3: TGTGCCAGCAGTGGACAGGGGCATAGCGGCTACACCTTC.

V and J are TRBV14 and TRBJ2-3, with 8 bases that match TRBD2. Unmatched junction bases numbered 5, after V lost 1 base and J lost 2 bases. This CDR3 is built from 16 residues. CDR1 SGHDN and CDR2 FVKESK come from the germline V gene. This chain's CDR3 is CASSQGRSGNTDTQYF. In nucleotides, the CDR3 is TGTGCCAGCAGCCAAGGGCGTAGCGGGAACACAGATACGCAGTATTTT. The full variable domain, completed using reference TRBV14 and TRBJ2-3, is EAGVTQFPSHSVIEKGQTVTLRCDPISGHDNLYWYRRVMGKEIKFLLHFVKESKQDESGMPNNRFLAERTGGTYSTLKVQPAELEDSGVYFCASSQGRSGNTDTQYFGPGTRLTVL.

This rearrangement joins TRBV6-1 to TRBJ1-3; D remains ambiguous. The CDR3 totals 13 residues. Germline CDR1 MNHNS, CDR2 SASEGT. Deletions cut 6 bases from V and 0 bases from J, with 6 bases between. The CDR3 protein is CASRKNSGNTIYF. CDR3 nucleotide sequence: TGTGCCAGCAGAAAGAACTCTGGAAACACCATATATTTT.

A single count supports this clone. The V call is TRBV18, the J call TRBJ1-4; TRBD1 might be the D (5 bases). Trimming cost V 4 bases and J 8 bases, with 14 bases left between them. CDR1 and CDR2 (germline): KGHSH, LQKENI. This CDR3 is 14 amino acids long. The CDR3 region is CASSQAQGREKLFF. CDR3 DNA: TGTGCCAGCTCACAAGCGCAGGGACGAGAAAAACTGTTTTTT.

This rearrangement joins TRBV7-2 to TRBJ1-2; 9 bases map to TRBD1. V was clipped by 4 bases and J by 1 base; unmatched bases: 10. Germline CDR1 reads SGHTA; CDR2 reads FQGNSA. This CDR3 comprises 17 residues. The CDR3 nucleotides are TGTGCCAGCAGCTCCGGACAGGGGTCTATAGATAACTATGGCTACACCTTC. Residues: CASSSGQGSIDNYGYTF. Based on the CDR3 plus reference TRBV7-2 and TRBJ1-2, the full variable domain is GAGVSQSPSNKVTEKGKDVELRCDPISGHTALYWYRQSLGQGLEFLIYFQGNSAPDKSGLPSDRFSAERTGGSVSTLTIQRTQQEDSAVYLCASSSGQGSIDNYGYTFGSGTRLTVV.

The CDR3 protein is CASSSRGAGYGYTF. The DNA for the CDR3 is TGTGCCAGCAGCTCCCGGGGGGCGGGATATGGCTACACCTTC. The chain carries TRBV7-2 and TRBJ1-2; D might be TRBD1 (6 bases). Looked up from germline, CDR1 is SGHTA and CDR2 is FQGNSA. Trimming removed 4 bases from V and 5 bases from J, with 14 bases in between. This CDR3 region has 14 residues. Variable domain in full (rest from reference TRBV7-2 and TRBJ1-2): GAGVSQSPSNKVTEKGKDVELRCDPISGHTALYWYRQSLGQGLEFLIYFQGNSAPDKSGLPSDRFSAERTGGSVSTLTIQRTQQEDSAVYLCASSSRGAGYGYTFGSGTRLTVV.

CDR3 loop: CASSTYSRGAGELFF. The DNA for the CDR3 is TGTGCCAGCAGTACCTACAGCCGGGGGGCCGGGGAGCTGTTTTTT. This chain joins TRBV6-5 and TRBJ2-2, with TRBD2 matching over 7 bases. The CDR3 totals 15 residues. The germline gives CDR1 MNHEY, CDR2 SVGAGI. V trimming: 5 bases; J trimming: 6 bases; junction bases outside the gene matches: 9.

The genes are TRBV7-9 and TRBJ2-1; D call uncertain. Trimming took off 1 base at V and 2 bases at J, with 12 bases between the two ends. In germline, CDR1 is SEHNR, CDR2 FQNEAQ (reference sequence). The CDR3 is made up of 16 amino acids. CDR3 in DNA: TGTGCCAGCAGCTTAGGCCACGCAATGACCTACAATGAGCAGTTCTTC. This sequence encodes CASSLGHAMTYNEQFF.

The J gene is TRBJ1-5, the V gene TRBV28, with TRBD1 identical over 8 bases. The germline V gene has CDR1 MDHEN and CDR2 SYDVKM. V gave up 6 bases and J gave up 2 bases; unmatched junction bases: 3. CDR3 length: 14 residues. The CDR3: CASRQTGGNQPQHF. The CDR3 coding sequence is TGTGCCAGCAGGCAGACAGGGGGCAATCAGCCCCAGCATTTT.

The V gene is TRBV6-4, the J gene TRBJ1-1; D gene ambiguous. The V end was cut by 6 bases, the J end by 6 bases, with 8 bases between. This CDR3 is 11 amino acids long. The germline CDR1 and CDR2 sequences are MRHNA and SNTAGT. The CDR3, as DNA: TGTGCCAGCAGGGGTAATGCTGAAGCTTTCTTT. It translates to CASRGNAEAFF.

V is TRBV7-6 and J is TRBJ2-7; TRBD1 is a possible D gene (7 bases). Trimming left V 5 bases short and J 3 bases short, with 17 bases between. Germline CDR1 is SGHVS and CDR2 is FNYEAQ. This CDR3 comprises 15 residues. The CDR3, as DNA: TGTGCCAGCAGCCGAGGGGTGCAGGGGGGCTACGAGCAGTACTTC. Amino acids: CASSRGVQGGYEQYF.